This is a list of T cell receptor beta chains from one sample in a study of Ad26.COV2.S vaccination and SARS-CoV-2 variants. Method: immunoSEQ multiplex PCR; TCRdb's copy keeps in-frame clones and lacks some. The sample lists 200,000 to 300,000 clones, 85% to 90% occurring once. The sample consisted of peripheral blood, taken in a trial of Ad26.COV2.S vaccine versus placebo. These receptors originate from a person between 18 and 59 years old who received the Ad26.COV2.S COVID-19 vaccine or a placebo. The CDR3 runs from the conserved cysteine through the conserved F or W. The D gene is left open where the match is weak. Size is stated for part of the rows, as once, few or many counts, or as a class when the clone is expanded.

j_call clone_size d_call v_call cdr3_nt cdr3_aa
TRBJ1-6 once - TRBV9 TGTGCCAGCAGCGTAGTTGGGGGGAATCGTTCACCCCTCCACTTT CASSVVGGNRSPLHF
TRBJ2-1 - - TRBV11-2 TGTGCCAGCAGCTTAGTGGCCCTTTACTCCTACAATGAGCAGTTCTTC CASSLVALYSYNEQFF
TRBJ1-1 once - TRBV19 TGTGCCAGTAAAGTGAACACTGAAGCTTTCTTT CASKVNTEAFF
TRBJ2-7 - - TRBV6-5 TGTGCCAGCGGGGCACGGGGTCTCAGCAACGAGCAGTACTTC CASGARGLSNEQYF
TRBJ1-1 - - TRBV18 TGTGCCAGCTCACGAGGGTCGGGAACTGAAGCTTTCTTT CASSRGSGTEAFF
TRBJ2-1 - - TRBV25-1 TGTGCCAGCAGTGAATATATAAATGGGGGTTTCAATGAGCAGTTCTTC CASSEYINGGFNEQFF
TRBJ2-7 - TRBD2 TRBV24-1 TGTGCCACCAGTGATTTGACCCTAGCGGGGGTCCCCTACGAGCAGTACTTC CATSDLTLAGVPYEQYF
TRBJ2-1 - TRBD2 TRBV11-2 TGTGCCAGCAGCTGGGGACTAGCGGGATACAATGAGCAGTTCTTC CASSWGLAGYNEQFF
TRBJ2-7 - TRBD1 TRBV5-5 TGTGCCAGCAGCTTGGACAATCTCCGGACAGGTGCCTACGAGCAGTACTTC CASSLDNLRTGAYEQYF
TRBJ2-7 - - TRBV18 TGTGCCAGCTCACCACCCGGGACTGGCGAGCAGTACTTC CASSPPGTGEQYF
TRBJ2-6 - - TRBV15 TGTGCCACCAGCAGAGACGGGGTTGGGGCCAACGTCCTGACTTTC CATSRDGVGANVLTF
TRBJ1-3 - - TRBV28 TGTGCCAGCAGTTCCCGAAGTCCCTCTGGAAACACCATATATTTT CASSSRSPSGNTIYF
TRBJ2-7 - - TRBV5-4 TGTGCCAGCAGCCCGGGTCCTAGGAACGAGCAGTACTTC CASSPGPRNEQYF
TRBJ1-2 - - TRBV6-5 TGTGCCAGCAGTTACTCACCAGGGAACTATGGCTACACCTTC CASSYSPGNYGYTF
TRBJ2-7 - - TRBV19 TGTGCCAGTAGCGAGGCGAACGAGCAGTACTTC CASSEANEQYF
TRBJ2-3 - TRBD2 TRBV5-4 TGTGCCAGCAGCTCCAAGCGGGAGTCCTCCACAGATACGCAGTATTTT CASSSKRESSTDTQYF
TRBJ2-1 - TRBD2 TRBV6-2/TRBV6-3 TGTGCCAGCAGCCTGCGGGGGGGGACCAATGAGCAGTTCTTC CASSLRGGTNEQFF
TRBJ2-1 - - TRBV7-2 TGTGCCGTACAGGAGAATTCCTACAATGAGCAGTTCTTC CAVQENSYNEQFF
TRBJ1-5 - - TRBV19 TGTGCCAGTAGTATATCGGGAAATCAGCCCCAGCATTTT CASSISGNQPQHF
TRBJ2-1 - - TRBV19 TGTGCCAGTAGAGGGGACCGCCATTATGAGCAGTTCTTC CASRGDRHYEQFF
TRBJ2-6 - TRBD1 TRBV5-4 TGTGCCAGCAGCTTGGAGGGGGCGTGGGCCTCTGGGGCCAACGTCCTGACTTTC CASSLEGAWASGANVLTF
TRBJ2-2 - TRBD2 TRBV4-1 TGCGCCAGCAGGTCCGGGACTAGCGCCGGGGAGCTGTTTTTT CASRSGTSAGELFF
TRBJ2-3 - TRBD2 TRBV7-3 TGTGCCAGCAGCTTAGCGGGGGGGTTAGATACGCAGTATTTT CASSLAGGLDTQYF
TRBJ1-1 - - TRBV5-6 TGTGCCAGCAGCTTGGCGGGAGGGGGGAGGACTGAAGCTTTCTTT CASSLAGGGRTEAFF
TRBJ1-6 once - TRBV7-2 TGTGCCAGCAGCTCCCTAGGAAATCCCGGGATTCGTATCGATTCACCCCTCCACTTT CASSSLGNPGIRIDSPLHF
TRBJ2-7 - - TRBV30 TGTGCCTGGAGTGTAACCGGCTACGAGCAGTACTTC CAWSVTGYEQYF
TRBJ2-1 - TRBD1 TRBV12-5 TGTGCTAGTGGTTCCGGGACAGGGCCGAATGAGCAGTTCTTC CASGSGTGPNEQFF
TRBJ2-1 - TRBD2 TRBV4-1 TGCGCCAGCAGCCAACGCAGCGGGGTCTACAATGAGCAGTTCTTC CASSQRSGVYNEQFF